The 2 T cell receptor beta chains given below trace back to one sample, sequenced in a study of T cells in Graves' hyperthyroidism and ophthalmopathy. There were TCR beta CDR3 regions amplified from RNA transcripts. First-round RT-PCR targeting the TCR CDR3 was performed with the HTBI primer set. TCRdb analysed the multiplex PCR reads with MiXCR anew, one entry per CDR3 protein. The top ten clones hold more than 5% of a sample with almost 600,000 distinct CDR3 sequences, approximately 15% of them seen once. Sequenced sample: blood. The receptors were gathered from a woman aged 25 to 45 with Graves' hyperthyroidism that later progressed to Graves' ophthalmopathy.

The chain recombines TRBV6-1 with TRBJ2-1; no clear D gene. Looked up from germline, CDR1 is MNHNS and CDR2 is SASEGT. V shed 0 bases and J shed 15 bases, with 12 bases lying between them. This CDR3 has 12 amino acids. CDR3 in DNA: TGTGCCAGCAGTGAAGCAAGGCCACCCGGGTTCTTC. It specifies CASSEARPPGFF.

Only a few counts were recorded for this clonotype. This sequence joins TRBV11-2 and TRBJ1-5, with D maybe TRBD1 (5 bases). This CDR3 spans 15 amino acids. Per germline, CDR1 SGHAT and CDR2 FQNNGV. The V and J ends lost 4 bases and 8 bases respectively, with 18 bases between them. The CDR3 DNA follows: TGTGCCAGCAGCTCAACCGGGACTCCCCTGGAGCCCCAGCATTTT. It codes for CASSSTGTPLEPQHF.